These T cell receptor beta chains were read from a single sample in a study of cytomegalovirus exposure and HLA in healthy donors. The protocol was immunoSEQ multiplex PCR, while the TCRdb copy is restricted to in-frame clones and leaves out a portion. The sample consists of approximately 72,000 clones, around 78% of them appearing once. Sequenced input: PBMCs. The receptors come from a male donor in good health and CMV-seropositive. Both conserved end residues are part of each CDR3. D genes are given only for firm matches.

v_call	j_call	d_call	cdr3_nt	cdr3_aa
TRBV7-2	TRBJ1-1	NA	TGTGCCAGCAGCCCACAGAGATCATACACTGAAGCTTTCTTT	CASSPQRSYTEAFF
TRBV28	TRBJ2-7	NA	TGTGCCAGCAGTTTATTCACACAAACCTACGAGCAGTACTTC	CASSLFTQTYEQYF
TRBV21-1	TRBJ1-3	NA	TGTGCCAGCACCCTAAGGGGGACAGGGACTCTGCTTCGGAACACCATATATTTT	CASTLRGTGTLLRNTIYF
TRBV9	TRBJ2-7	NA	TGTGCCAGCAGCGTAGCCCTGCGCTCCTACGAGCAGTACTTC	CASSVALRSYEQYF
TRBV5-6	TRBJ2-1	TRBD2	TGTGCCAGCAGCATTCCCTGGGGACTAGCGGGGGACAATGAGCAGTTCTTC	CASSIPWGLAGDNEQFF
TRBV5-8	TRBJ1-3	NA	TGTGCCAGCAGCTTGTTGAGCTCTGGAAACACCATATATTTT	CASSLLSSGNTIYF
TRBV19	TRBJ1-5	NA	TGTGCCAGTAGCCAGGGACAGCCCCAGCATTTT	CASSQGQPQHF
TRBV7-9	TRBJ2-1	TRBD2	TGTGCCAGCAGCTTGGGTAAAACTAGCGGGGATGAGGAGCAGTTCTTC	CASSLGKTSGDEEQFF
TRBV14	TRBJ2-2	TRBD2	TGTGCCAGCAGCCAAGTGGCGGTTCCTACTCTAGCGGGAGACGGGGAGCTGTTTTTT	CASSQVAVPTLAGDGELFF
TRBV11-2	TRBJ2-2	NA	TGTGCCAGCAGCTTATTTTTCCCGGGTGGCGGGGAGCTGTTTTTT	CASSLFFPGGGELFF
TRBV5-1	TRBJ1-2	TRBD1	TGCGCCAGCAGCCCAACCGAGGGACAGACCCTCTATGGCTACACCTTC	CASSPTEGQTLYGYTF
TRBV9	TRBJ2-1	TRBD2	TGTGCCAGCAGCGTGCTAGCGGGAGAGAATGAGCAGTTCTTC	CASSVLAGENEQFF
TRBV7-9	TRBJ2-5	NA	TGTGCCAGCAGCCATAACAGGGTGTTTGAGGGAGAGACCCAGTACTTC	CASSHNRVFEGETQYF
TRBV7-9	TRBJ2-5	TRBD2	TGTGCCAGCAGCCCTTTAGCGGGAGTATTGGAGACCCAGTACTTC	CASSPLAGVLETQYF
TRBV2	TRBJ2-3	TRBD1	TGTGCCAGCAGTCGGGACAGCCTCACAGATACGCAGTATTTT	CASSRDSLTDTQYF
TRBV27	TRBJ2-7	TRBD2	TGTGCCAGCAGTCCGGGACTAGCGGACTACGAGCAGTACTTC	CASSPGLADYEQYF
TRBV18	TRBJ2-7	TRBD1	TGTGCCAGCTCATCTCCGGGACAGGGGTACGAGCAGTACTTC	CASSSPGQGYEQYF